This TCR beta chain stems from a study of blood T cell repertoires in COVID-19. Looking at the study overall: Sources were T cells, B-cell-depleted T cells, or PBMCs; the material itself was cDNA or gDNA.

Under the authors' procedure: Scientists estimated how many nucleated cells there were by amplifying reference gene primers. Here immunoSEQ multiplex PCR was the method, and the copy in TCRdb shows in-frame clones only, minus some. Clone size and V and J calls were adopted from that table, with D and trimming inferred from the DNA. Of hundreds of thousands of clones in the sample, about 85% were seen once. The CDR3 covers 15 residues. Germline V gives CDR1 MDHEN, CDR2 SYDVKM. The V gene lost 8 bases and the J gene lost 0 bases, with 16 bases spanning the gap. Sequenced: peripheral blood. The chain carries TRBV28 and TRBJ2-5, with a weak D call TRBD1 (5 bases). The sequence came from a man aged 18 to 30 with active or convalescent COVID-19. The CDR3, as DNA: TGTGCCAGCCTTACTCATCGACAGAACCAAGAGACCCAGTACTTC. This translates into CASLTHRQNQETQYF.